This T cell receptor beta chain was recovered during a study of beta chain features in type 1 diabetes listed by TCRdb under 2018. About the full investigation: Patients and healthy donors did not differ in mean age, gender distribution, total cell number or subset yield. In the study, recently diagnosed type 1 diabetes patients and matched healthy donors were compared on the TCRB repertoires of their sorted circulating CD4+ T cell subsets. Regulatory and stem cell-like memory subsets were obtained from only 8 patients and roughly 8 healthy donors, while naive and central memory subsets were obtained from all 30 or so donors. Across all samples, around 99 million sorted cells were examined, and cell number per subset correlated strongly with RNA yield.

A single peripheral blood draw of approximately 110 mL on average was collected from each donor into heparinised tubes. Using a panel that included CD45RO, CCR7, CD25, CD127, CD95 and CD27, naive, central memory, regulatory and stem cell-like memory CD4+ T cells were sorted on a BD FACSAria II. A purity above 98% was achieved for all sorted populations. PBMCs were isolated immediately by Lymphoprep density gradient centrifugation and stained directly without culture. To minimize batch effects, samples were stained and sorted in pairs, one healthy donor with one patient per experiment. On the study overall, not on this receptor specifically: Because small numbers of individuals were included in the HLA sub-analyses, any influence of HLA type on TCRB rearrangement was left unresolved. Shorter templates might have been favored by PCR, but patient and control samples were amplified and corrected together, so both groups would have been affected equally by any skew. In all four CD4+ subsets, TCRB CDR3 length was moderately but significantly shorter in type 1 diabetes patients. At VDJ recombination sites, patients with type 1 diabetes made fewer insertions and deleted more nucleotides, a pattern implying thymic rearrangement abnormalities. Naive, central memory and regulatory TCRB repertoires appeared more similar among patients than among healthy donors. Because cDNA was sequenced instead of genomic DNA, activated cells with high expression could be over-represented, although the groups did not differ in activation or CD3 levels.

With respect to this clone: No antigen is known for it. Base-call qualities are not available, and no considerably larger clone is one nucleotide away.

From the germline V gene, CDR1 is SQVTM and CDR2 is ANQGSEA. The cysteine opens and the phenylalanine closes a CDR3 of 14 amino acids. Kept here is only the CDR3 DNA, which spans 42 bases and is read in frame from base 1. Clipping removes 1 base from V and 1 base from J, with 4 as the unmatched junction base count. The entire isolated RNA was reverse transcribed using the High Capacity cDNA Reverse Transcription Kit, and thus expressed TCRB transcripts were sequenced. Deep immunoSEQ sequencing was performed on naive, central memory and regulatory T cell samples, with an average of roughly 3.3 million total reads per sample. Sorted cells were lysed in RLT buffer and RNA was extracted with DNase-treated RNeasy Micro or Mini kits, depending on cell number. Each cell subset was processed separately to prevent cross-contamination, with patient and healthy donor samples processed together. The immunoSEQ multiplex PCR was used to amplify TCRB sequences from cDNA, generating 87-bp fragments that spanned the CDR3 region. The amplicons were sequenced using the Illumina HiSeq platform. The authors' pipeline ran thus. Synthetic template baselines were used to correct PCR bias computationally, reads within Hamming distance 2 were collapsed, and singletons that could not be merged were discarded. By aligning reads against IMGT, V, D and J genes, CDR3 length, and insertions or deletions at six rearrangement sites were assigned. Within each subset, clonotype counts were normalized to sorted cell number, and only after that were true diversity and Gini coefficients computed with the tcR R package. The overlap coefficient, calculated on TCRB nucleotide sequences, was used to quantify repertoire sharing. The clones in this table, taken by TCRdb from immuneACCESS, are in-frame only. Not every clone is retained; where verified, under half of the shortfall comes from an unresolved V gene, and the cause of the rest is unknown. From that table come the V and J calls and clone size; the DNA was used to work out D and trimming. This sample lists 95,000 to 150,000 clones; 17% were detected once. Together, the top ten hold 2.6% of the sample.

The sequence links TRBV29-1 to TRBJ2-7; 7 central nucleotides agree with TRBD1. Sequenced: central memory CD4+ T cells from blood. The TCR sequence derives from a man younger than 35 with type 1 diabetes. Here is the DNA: TGCAGCGTTGAAGGGCAGGGGGATTCCTACGAGCAGTACTTC. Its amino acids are CSVEGQGDSYEQYF.